This passage covers 29 T cell receptor beta chains from one sample sequenced in a study of T cell responses to AZD1222 COVID-19 vaccine. Some clones are missing from TCRdb's copy, which holds only in-frame ones; the method was immunoSEQ multiplex PCR. The profile shows some 64,000 clones, over 80% of them singletons. This specimen was peripheral blood, taken on day 0 of AZD1222 vaccination. The receptors were sampled from an adult in good health.

The chain employs TRBV29-1 and TRBJ1-1; D call uncertain. Looked up from germline, CDR1 is SQVTM and CDR2 is ANQGSEA. V lost 4 bases, J lost 3 bases, and 3 bases lay in between. The CDR3 runs to 10 residues. The CDR3 sequence: CSVGYTEAFF. In nucleotides, the CDR3 is TGCAGCGTTGGATACACTGAAGCTTTCTTT.

This chain uses TRBV6-5 with TRBJ1-6, with a tentative D call TRBD1 (6 bases). The CDR3 totals 15 residues. Germline assignment: CDR1 MNHEY and CDR2 SVGAGI. V shed 3 bases and J shed 10 bases, with 16 bases lying between them. CDR3 protein: CASSYTSGVGSPLHF. The CDR3 coding sequence is TGTGCCAGCAGTTATACGTCAGGGGTAGGATCACCCCTCCACTTT.

The V and J genes are TRBV9 and TRBJ1-4, with D unresolved. CDR1 is SGDLS and CDR2 is YYNGEE in the germline V gene. The ends were cut back, 0 bases at V and 5 bases at J, with 8 bases in the middle. The CDR3 is 14 amino acids. In DNA form, the CDR3 reads TGTGCCAGCAGCGTAGAGTCCGGAAATGAAAAACTGTTTTTT. It encodes CASSVESGNEKLFF.

The chain has TRBV5-1 and TRBJ2-2; TRBD1 matches at 9 bases. The V and J ends lost 0 bases and 7 bases, in that order; junction bases with no gene match: 7. CDR1 is SGHRS and CDR2 is YFSETQ in the germline V gene. This CDR3 contains 16 residues. CDR3: CASSLAGTGRGGELFF. CDR3 nucleotide sequence: TGCGCCAGCAGCTTGGCCGGGACAGGGAGAGGCGGGGAGCTGTTTTTT. Full variable domain (outside the CDR3, taken from reference TRBV5-1 and TRBJ2-2): KAGVTQTPRYLIKTRGQQVTLSCSPISGHRSVSWYQQTPGQGLQFLFEYFSETQRNKGNFPGRFSGRQFSNSRSEMNVSTLELGDSALYLCASSLAGTGRGGELFFGEGSRLTVL.

This rearrangement joins TRBV27 to TRBJ2-6; D remains unclear. Trimming left V 1 base short and J 1 base short, with 14 bases between. This CDR3 contains 18 residues. Germline V lookup: CDR1 MNHEY, CDR2 SMNVEV (reference sequence). The CDR3 DNA reads as TGTGCCAGCAGTTTATTGGCCAGGTCGCCGTCTGGGGCCAACGTCCTGACTTTC. Its translation: CASSLLARSPSGANVLTF. Filled out from reference TRBV27 and TRBJ2-6, the complete variable domain reads EAQVTQNPRYLITVTGKKLTVTCSQNMNHEYMSWYRQDPGLGLRQIYYSMNVEVTDKGDVPEGYKVSRKEKRNFPLILESPSPNQTSLYFCASSLLARSPSGANVLTFGAGSRLTVL.

The chain joins TRBV12-3 or TRBV12-4 to TRBJ1-1; no clear D. Trimming took off 8 bases at V and 1 base at J, with 8 bases between the two ends. This CDR3 is built from 12 residues. This CDR3 reads CASSRTNTEAFF. The CDR3 DNA is TGTGCCAGCTCGCGAACGAACACTGAAGCTTTCTTT.

The chain carries TRBV28 and TRBJ2-7; TRBD1 matches 7 bases. Germline V CDR1 and CDR2: MDHEN, SYDVKM. Trimming cost V 5 bases and J 1 base; bases outside gene matches: 2. The length of the CDR3 is 13 residues. Written as DNA, the CDR3 is TGTGCCAGCAGTCCGACAGGGTCCTACGAGCAGTACTTC. Its protein product is CASSPTGSYEQYF.

The chain employs TRBV10-3 and TRBJ1-1, with D maybe TRBD1 (6 bases). Trimming removed 7 bases at V and 2 bases at J, with 11 bases between. Looked up from germline, CDR1 is ENHRY and CDR2 is SYGVKD. The CDR3 runs 13 residues. CDR3 DNA: TGTGCCATCAACGGACAGCCTAACACTGAAGCTTTCTTT. It translates to CAINGQPNTEAFF.

This chain uses TRBV5-4 with TRBJ2-5, with D perhaps matching TRBD1 (5 bases). Germline lookup yields CDR1 SGHNT and CDR2 YYREEE (reference sequence). V was clipped by 2 bases and J by 1 base, with 6 bases between them. The CDR3 length is 13 residues. The CDR3 DNA sequence: TGTGCCAGCAGCTTCGACAGCCAAGAGACCCAGTACTTC. It yields the protein CASSFDSQETQYF.

This chain connects TRBV28 to TRBJ2-7; TRBD1 agrees at 10 bases. Trimming at V came to 1 base and at J to 3 bases, leaving 3 bases not matched to a gene. The CDR3 spans 15 residues. Per the germline V gene, CDR1 is MDHEN and CDR2 is SYDVKM. The CDR3 is CASSLSGQGVYEQYF. The DNA of the CDR3 is TGTGCCAGCAGTTTATCCGGACAGGGGGTCTACGAGCAGTACTTC. Looking up the rest from reference TRBV28 and TRBJ2-7 gives the full variable domain: DVKVTQSSRYLVKRTGEKVFLECVQDMDHENMFWYRQDPGLGLRLIYFSYDVKMKEKGDIPEGYSVSREKKERFSLILESASTNQTSMYLCASSLSGQGVYEQYFGPGTRLTVT.

V gene TRBV6-5 combines with J gene TRBJ1-5; no clear D gene. The CDR3 is 15 amino acids. Germline-derived CDR1 and CDR2 are MNHEY and SVGAGI. The V end was cut by 0 bases, the J end by 0 bases, with 6 bases between. In DNA, the CDR3 is TGTGCCAGCAGTTACTCGTGGTTTAGCAATCAGCCCCAGCATTTT. It yields the protein CASSYSWFSNQPQHF.

The CDR3 DNA reads TGTGCCAGTAGCCCTTTCGACGGCTACGAGCAGTACTTC. Translation gives CASSPFDGYEQYF. This chain uses TRBV19 with TRBJ2-7; D unclear. The V end was cut by 6 bases, the J end by 3 bases, with 12 bases between. This CDR3 has 13 residues. The germline gives CDR1 LNHDA, CDR2 SQIVND (reference sequence).

The chain combines TRBV4-1 with TRBJ2-7; TRBD1 or TRBD2 may be the D gene (5 bases each). CDR1 and CDR2 from the germline V gene are MGHRA and YSYEKL. Trimming took off 2 bases at V and 3 bases at J, with 23 bases between the two ends. This CDR3 region has 18 residues. CDR3 protein: CASSQLVLGFGTHYEQYF. CDR3 bases: TGCGCCAGCAGCCAATTAGTATTGGGCTTTGGGACGCACTACGAGCAGTACTTC.

This clone was seen only a few times. The CDR3 is CASRAGSENQPQHF. In DNA form, the CDR3 reads TGCGCCAGCAGAGCCGGGTCAGAAAATCAGCCCCAGCATTTT. The chain recombines TRBV5-1 with TRBJ1-5, with D uncertain. Germline V CDR1 and CDR2: SGHRS, YFSETQ. This CDR3 is built from 14 residues. Deletions cut 5 bases from V and 4 bases from J, with 13 bases between.

The rearrangement joins TRBV27 to TRBJ1-2; no definite D call. The CDR3 is 13 residues long. V was pared by 6 bases and J by 4 bases, with 12 bases between. Germline V CDR1 and CDR2: MNHEY, SMNVEV (reference sequence). CDR3 coding DNA: TGTGCCAGCAGCCTGTCGGCAGGCTATGGCTACACCTTC. This translates into CASSLSAGYGYTF.

The chain employs TRBV5-4 and TRBJ1-4; a possible D gene is TRBD1 (5 bases). Germline V lookup: CDR1 SGHNT, CDR2 YYREEE (reference sequence). This CDR3 has 16 amino acids. Trimming removed 4 bases at V and 2 bases at J, with 15 bases between. The CDR3, as DNA: TGTGCCAGCAGCCCGGGACCCGGGACGACTAATGAAAAACTGTTTTTT. Translation: CASSPGPGTTNEKLFF. Combining the CDR3 with reference TRBV5-4 and TRBJ1-4 gives the whole variable domain ETGVTQSPTHLIKTRGQQVTLRCSSQSGHNTVSWYQQALGQGPQFIFQYYREEENGRGNFPPRFSGLQFPNYSSELNVNALELDDSALYLCASSPGPGTTNEKLFFGSGTQLSVL.

The rearrangement links TRBV4-3 to TRBJ2-7; 8 nucleotides line up with TRBD1. With 1 base clipped from V and 6 bases from J, the junction kept 5 bases outside the gene matches. The CDR3 loop spans 14 amino acids. The germline V gene encodes CDR1 LGHNA and CDR2 YSLEER. CDR3 sequence reads: CASSQGQGIGEQYF. The CDR3 bases are TGCGCCAGCAGCCAAGGACAGGGGATCGGCGAGCAGTACTTC.

V usage is TRBV11-2 and J usage is TRBJ2-1, with 7 bases that match TRBD1. The CDR3 runs 15 residues. V lost 5 bases to trimming and J lost 4 bases; unmatched junction nucleotides: 8. Germline V gives CDR1 SGHAT, CDR2 FQNNGV. The CDR3 spells CASSPPDRTYNEQFF. CDR3 bases: TGTGCCAGCAGCCCCCCGGACAGGACATACAATGAGCAGTTCTTC.

This chain uses TRBV19 with TRBJ1-5; tentatively, D is TRBD1 (5 bases). CDR1 and CDR2 (germline): LNHDA, SQIVND (reference sequence). V was trimmed by 7 bases and J by 7 bases, leaving 14 bases between them. CDR3 length: 13 residues. The CDR3 sequence is CASKYRRDQPQHF. For the CDR3, the DNA is TGTGCCAGTAAGTACAGGCGCGACCAGCCCCAGCATTTT.

The rearrangement uses TRBV7-9 and TRBJ2-7; 7 nucleotides align to TRBD2. This CDR3 spans 14 amino acids. V shed 5 bases and J 2 bases; nucleotides not matched to a gene: 6. The germline gives CDR1 SEHNR, CDR2 FQNEAQ (reference sequence). The CDR3 DNA is TGTGCCAGCAGCCACCCCGGGACTACCTACGAGCAGTACTTC. It is translated as CASSHPGTTYEQYF.

This chain uses TRBV9 with TRBJ1-6; a weak D match, TRBD1 (6 bases). CDR1 and CDR2 from the germline V gene are SGDLS and YYNGEE. The CDR3 totals 15 residues. V lost 4 bases and J lost 13, with 21 bases in between. The CDR3 DNA reads TGTGCCAGCAGCCCCAAACTCACAGGGAGTTCGCCCCTCCACTTT. Residues: CASSPKLTGSSPLHF.

This chain uses TRBV5-1 with TRBJ1-1; 7 nucleotides match TRBD1. CDR3 size: 14 residues. V shed 4 bases and J 1 base; nucleotides not matched to a gene: 4. The V gene's germline CDR1 is SGHRS and CDR2 YFSETQ. CDR3 loop: CASSVGTENTEAFF. DNA for the CDR3: TGCGCCAGCAGCGTGGGGACAGAGAACACTGAAGCTTTCTTT.

The chain joins TRBV21-1 to TRBJ2-7; the table's D call of TRBD1 was not tested on the DNA. TRBV21-1 is a pseudogene. The CDR3 extends over 15 amino acids. CDR3 in amino acids: CARGGTGGGSYEQYF. For the CDR3, the DNA is TGTGCCAGGGGGGGGACAGGCGGAGGGTCCTACGAGCAGTACTTC.

The V and J genes are TRBV2 and TRBJ2-2; 7 bases are a match to TRBD1. CDR3 length equals 16 residues. The V gene's germline CDR1 is SNHLY and CDR2 FYNNEI. Trimming removed 2 bases from V and 1 base from J; junction bases left unmatched: 4. The CDR3 nucleotides are TGTGCCAGCAGTGAAAGGGCAGGGGGGAACACCGGGGAGCTGTTTTTT. Translation: CASSERAGGNTGELFF.

The CDR3 DNA is TGCGCCAGCAGCTCGTCAGGGTCTGGAAACACCATATATTTT. Its translation: CASSSSGSGNTIYF. The rearrangement links TRBV5-1 to TRBJ1-3; D is possibly TRBD1 (5 bases). Germline V gene lookup returns CDR1 SGHRS and CDR2 YFSETQ. The CDR3 consists of 14 residues. The V and J ends lost 3 bases and 1 base respectively, with 8 bases between them. Looking up the rest from reference TRBV5-1 and TRBJ1-3 gives the full variable domain: KAGVTQTPRYLIKTRGQQVTLSCSPISGHRSVSWYQQTPGQGLQFLFEYFSETQRNKGNFPGRFSGRQFSNSRSEMNVSTLELGDSALYLCASSSSGSGNTIYFGEGSWLTVV.

This clone showed up just a few times. The rearrangement uses TRBV6-6 and TRBJ1-2; D is undetermined. The CDR3 consists of 14 residues. Trimming cost V 7 bases and J 3 bases, with 15 bases left between them. Germline values: CDR1 MNHNY, CDR2 SVGAGI (reference sequence). CDR3 DNA: TGTGCCAGCAACTCCCGGGGAGCTTACTATGGCTACACCTTC. This codes for CASNSRGAYYGYTF.

The chain links TRBV10-3 to TRBJ2-2, with 9 bases fitting TRBD1. Germline V gene sequence: CDR1 ENHRY, CDR2 SYGVKD. J was trimmed by 3 bases and V by 4 bases; bases with no gene match: 3. This CDR3 is built from 15 residues. The CDR3 spells CAISGGDRDTGELFF. As DNA, the CDR3 is TGTGCCATCAGTGGGGGGGACAGGGACACCGGGGAGCTGTTTTTT.

This rearrangement joins TRBV12-3 or TRBV12-4 to TRBJ2-7, with no clear D. V lost 3 bases to trimming and J lost 6 bases, with 9 bases between them. This CDR3 contains 12 residues. The CDR3 sequence is CASSFSRPEQYF. As DNA, the CDR3 is TGTGCCAGCAGTTTTTCGCGCCCCGAGCAGTACTTC.

This chain links TRBV5-1 with TRBJ1-3, with D maybe TRBD1 (6 bases). The CDR3 length is 16 residues. The germline gives CDR1 SGHRS, CDR2 YFSETQ. The V end was cut by 4 bases, the J end by 0 bases, with 14 bases between. The CDR3 DNA reads TGCGCCAGCAGCCCTACAGGGCCCCTCTCTGGAAACACCATATATTTT. Translating it yields CASSPTGPLSGNTIYF. Together with reference TRBV5-1 and TRBJ1-3, the CDR3 gives the full variable domain: KAGVTQTPRYLIKTRGQQVTLSCSPISGHRSVSWYQQTPGQGLQFLFEYFSETQRNKGNFPGRFSGRQFSNSRSEMNVSTLELGDSALYLCASSPTGPLSGNTIYFGEGSWLTVV.